The source of this TCR beta chain is a study of CD8 T cells in ankylosing spondylitis. The V end lost 4 bases, the J end lost 4 bases, and 14 bases lay between the germline ends. CDR3 size: 14 residues. Per the germline V gene, CDR1 is LGHDT and CDR2 is YNNKEL (reference sequence). One entry per CDR3 protein results from TCRdb running MiXCR on the 5' RACE reads. The sample yields a few hundred thousand distinct CDR3 sequences, approximately 12% seen once. This clonotype was detected a few times. This chain links TRBV3-1 with TRBJ2-7, with D perhaps assigned TRBD1 or TRBD2 (5 bases each). The specimen sequenced was blood, either unsorted or a sorted T cell fraction (not recorded which). The sequence derives from a male donor with ankylosing spondylitis or in good health (not recorded which). Here the CDR3 reads CASSPASGSYEQYF. In DNA form, the CDR3 reads TGTGCCAGCAGCCCAGCTTCAGGGAGTTACGAGCAGTACTTC.